A selection of T cell receptor beta chains follows, all from one sample in a study of T cell responses to AZD1222 COVID-19 vaccine. Clones were read by immunoSEQ multiplex PCR, and TCRdb kept only the in-frame ones, dropping some. The sample holds around 150,000 clones, about 91% seen once. Sample: peripheral blood, taken 28 days after the second AZD1222 dose. Receptor source: an adult who received the AZD1222 COVID-19 vaccine. CDR3s include the opening cysteine and the closing phenylalanine or tryptophan. A D gene is named only where the DNA matches it firmly.

J: TRBJ1-1; V: TRBV14; D: TRBD1; CDR3: CASSQDTGVSAFF
J: TRBJ2-3; V: TRBV28; D: TRBD2; CDR3: CASSLGTSGTMGDTQYF
J: TRBJ1-2; V: TRBV5-6; D: TRBD1; CDR3: CASSLGTGDDGYTF
J: TRBJ2-2; V: TRBV5-8; D: TRBD1; CDR3: CASSSGQGANTGELFF
J: TRBJ1-2; V: TRBV2; D: -; CDR3: CASSDNYGYTF
J: TRBJ1-5; V: TRBV19; D: TRBD1; CDR3: CASSGDRNQPQHF
J: TRBJ2-1; V: TRBV28; D: -; CDR3: CASSFSWLGTSMNEQFF
J: TRBJ2-7; V: TRBV21-1; D: -; CDR3: CASRRRDRHYEQYF
J: TRBJ2-7; V: TRBV14; D: TRBD1; CDR3: CASSQDGNRGRSQYF
J: TRBJ1-2; V: TRBV4-1; D: -; CDR3: CASSQVNRGLVVEGYTF
J: TRBJ1-4; V: TRBV19; D: -; CDR3: CASSTGVGEKLFF
J: TRBJ1-3; V: TRBV27; D: -; CDR3: CASSLGVSGNTIYF
J: TRBJ1-1; V: TRBV27; D: -; CDR3: CASRPQGQGNTEAFF
J: TRBJ2-1; V: TRBV2; D: TRBD2; CDR3: CASSVASGDNEQFF
J: TRBJ2-1; V: TRBV20-1; D: -; CDR3: CSGRAYNEQFF
J: TRBJ1-5; V: TRBV5-6; D: TRBD1; CDR3: CASSLGQGDQPQHF
J: TRBJ2-3; V: TRBV11-3; D: -; CDR3: CASSLDRGLAPTDTQYF
J: TRBJ1-1; V: TRBV12-3/TRBV12-4; D: TRBD1; CDR3: CASSLGGTVEAFF
J: TRBJ2-6; V: TRBV29-1; D: -; CDR3: CSVEDQVGSGANVLTF
J: TRBJ1-2; V: TRBV7-8; D: TRBD1; CDR3: CASSYHRQGAYGYTF
J: TRBJ2-6; V: TRBV9; D: -; CDR3: CASRASGANVLTF
J: TRBJ2-7; V: TRBV6-2/TRBV6-3; D: -; CDR3: CASTPTPDSWAYEQYF
J: TRBJ1-2; V: TRBV3-1/TRBV3-2; D: -; CDR3: CASSQDPSGYTF
J: TRBJ2-1; V: TRBV19; D: -; CDR3: CASSRRQASYNEQFF
J: TRBJ2-6; V: TRBV3-1/TRBV3-2; D: TRBD1; CDR3: CASSQGTGSGANVLTF
J: TRBJ1-2; V: TRBV6-5; D: TRBD1; CDR3: CASSYGAGGNYGYTF
J: TRBJ1-3; V: TRBV2; D: -; CDR3: CASSVLSSGNTIYF